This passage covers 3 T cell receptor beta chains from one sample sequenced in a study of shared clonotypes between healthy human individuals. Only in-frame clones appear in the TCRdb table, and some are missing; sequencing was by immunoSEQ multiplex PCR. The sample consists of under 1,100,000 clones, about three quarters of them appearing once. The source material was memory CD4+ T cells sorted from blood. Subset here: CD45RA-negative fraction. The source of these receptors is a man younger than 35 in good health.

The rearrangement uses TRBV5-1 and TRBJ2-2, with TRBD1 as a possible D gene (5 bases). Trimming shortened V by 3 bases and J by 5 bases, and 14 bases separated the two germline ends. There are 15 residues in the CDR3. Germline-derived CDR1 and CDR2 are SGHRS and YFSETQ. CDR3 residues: CASSSDTVGTGELFF. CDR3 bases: TGCGCCAGCAGCTCGGACACTGTAGGAACCGGGGAGCTGTTTTTT.

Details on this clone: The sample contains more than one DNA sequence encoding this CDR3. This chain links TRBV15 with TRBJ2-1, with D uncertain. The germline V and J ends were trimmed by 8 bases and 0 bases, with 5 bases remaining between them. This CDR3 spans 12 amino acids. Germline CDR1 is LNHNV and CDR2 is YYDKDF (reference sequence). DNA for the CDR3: TGTGCCACCCGGAGCTCCTACAATGAGCAGTTCTTC. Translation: CATRSSYNEQFF.

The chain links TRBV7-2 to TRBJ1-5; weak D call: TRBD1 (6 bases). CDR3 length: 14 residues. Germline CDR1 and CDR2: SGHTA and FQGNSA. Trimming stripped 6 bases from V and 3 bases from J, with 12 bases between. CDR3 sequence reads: CASRTQGPNQPQHF. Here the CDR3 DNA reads TGTGCCAGCAGGACACAGGGACCCAATCAGCCCCAGCATTTT.